These 12 T cell receptor beta chains were all obtained from the same sample, sequenced in a study of metastatic and nonmetastatic thyroid tumors. Each patient came to thyroid surgery without any prior treatment (of any kind). TCRdb re-analyzed the PCR reads through MiXCR. The table records 8,500 to 13,000 clones, 25% to 35% of them present only once. Sequenced material: tumor tissue. These TCRs come from a male donor with papillary thyroid cancer or a benign thyroid nodule (not recorded which). Some clones in this sample may be carry-over from other donors' samples.

This clone is medium-sized (0.01 to 0.1%) in the sample. This chain connects TRBV9 to TRBJ2-1; 9 bases line up with TRBD2. The CDR3 is 18 residues long. V lost 0 bases and J lost 4; bases outside the gene matches: 11. Germline V CDR1 and CDR2: SGDLS, YYNGEE. Written as DNA, the CDR3 is TGTGCCAGCAGCGTAGAGGCGACTAGCGGTCGTCTATACAATGAGCAGTTCTTC. This translates into CASSVEATSGRLYNEQFF.

This clone was detected many times. J is TRBJ2-1 and V is TRBV12-3 or TRBV12-4, with D possibly matching TRBD1 (5 bases). Deletions cut 7 bases from V and 8 bases from J, with 15 bases between. The CDR3 is 13 residues long. Here the CDR3 DNA reads TGTGCCAGCACCCCCCAGCAGGGCGATGAGCAGTTCTTC. Translated, it gives CASTPQQGDEQFF.

Only a few counts were recorded for this clone. The junction departs from the called germline gene at one end, perhaps through a read error. The chain combines TRBV5-1 with TRBJ2-3; D possibly corresponds to TRBD1 (6 bases). CDR1 and CDR2 (germline): SGHRS, YFSETQ. The CDR3 contains 17 residues. The CDR3 DNA reads as TGCTCCAGCAGCAGCGGTACCGGGACATCTAGCAGAGATACGCAGTATTTT. Its protein product is CSSSSGTGTSSRDTQYF.

This sequence joins TRBV2 and TRBJ1-5; D possibly corresponds to TRBD1 (5 bases). V was cut by 4 bases and J by 5 bases, with 12 bases left in between. The CDR3 extends over 14 amino acids. CDR1 is SNHLY, CDR2 FYNNEI, per germline. CDR3 sequence (DNA): TGTGCCAGCAGTGGGGGCAGGCCGTATCAGCCCCAGCATTTT. Its protein is CASSGGRPYQPQHF.

The chain couples TRBV18 to TRBJ2-7; 14 nucleotides line up with TRBD2. The J segment lost 6 bases and the V segment lost 3 bases, leaving 1 base of the junction unmatched. Germline V CDR1 and CDR2: KGHSH, LQKENI. CDR3 length: 14 residues. DNA of the CDR3: TGTGCCAGCTCACCCGGGACTAGCGGGAGCGAGCAGTACTTC. It is translated as CASSPGTSGSEQYF.

This chain joins TRBV19 and TRBJ2-1; 7 bases are a match to TRBD2. The germline V gene encodes CDR1 LNHDA and CDR2 SQIVND (reference sequence). This CDR3 has 15 amino acids. After removal of 5 bases from V and 3 bases from J, the junction contained 7 bases not matched to a gene. CDR3 in amino acids: CASSFRTSFYNEQFF. CDR3 nucleotide sequence: TGTGCCAGTAGTTTCCGGACTAGTTTCTACAATGAGCAGTTCTTC.

By its share, this clone is medium-sized. The V call is TRBV19, the J call TRBJ2-6; 8 positions agree with TRBD1. There are 15 residues in the CDR3. Germline CDR1 is LNHDA and CDR2 is SQIVND (reference sequence). After removal of 5 bases from V and 4 bases from J, the junction contained 4 bases not matched to a gene. Here the CDR3 DNA reads TGTGCCAGTAGTCGGACAGGGAACGGGGCCAACGTCCTGACTTTC. Amino acids: CASSRTGNGANVLTF.

Relative to its sample, this clone is medium-sized. The chain carries TRBV6-5 and TRBJ2-7; the D gene could be TRBD1 or TRBD2 (5 bases each). This CDR3 region has 13 residues. Trimming took 0 bases from V and 6 from J, leaving 9 bases between them. Germline V gene sequence: CDR1 MNHEY, CDR2 SVGAGI. The CDR3 nucleotides are TGTGCCAGCAGTTACTCAGGGGAGTCCGAGCAGTACGTC. The encoded protein is CASSYSGESEQYV.

The sample holds a few counts of this clone. V gene TRBV6-2 or TRBV6-3 combines with J gene TRBJ2-7, with 7 positions matching TRBD2. The CDR3 length is 15 residues. The V and J ends lost 7 bases and 3 bases, in that order; junction bases with no gene match: 12. The germline CDR1 and CDR2 sequences are MNHEY and SVGEGT. CDR3 sequence reads: CASTTPGGDSYEQYF. The CDR3 DNA is TGTGCCAGCACCACCCCGGGAGGAGACAGCTACGAGCAGTACTTC.

Turning to this clone: This clone may be a read error of a much larger clone one base away. V usage is TRBV4-1 and J usage is TRBJ2-3; 11 positions match TRBD2. This CDR3 has 18 residues. V dropped 2 bases and J dropped 0; count of bases not matched to a gene: 7. Germline V lookup: CDR1 MGHRA, CDR2 YSYEKL. CDR3 protein: CASSQWASGRSSTDTQYF. CDR3 coding DNA: TGCGCCAGCAGCCAATGGGCTAGCGGGAGGTCCAGCACAGATACGCAGTATTTT.

The chain recombines TRBV7-3 with TRBJ2-7; 8 nucleotides line up with TRBD1. This CDR3 is 13 amino acids long. The ends lost 5 bases at V and 5 bases at J; junction bases unmatched: 5. CDR1 and CDR2 (germline): SGHTA, FQGTGA. The DNA for the CDR3 is TGTGCCAGCAGCGTAGGACAGGGTAACGAGCAGTACTTC. It codes for CASSVGQGNEQYF.

This clone has ten or more counts. The J gene is TRBJ2-3, the V gene TRBV7-8; perhaps D is TRBD1 or TRBD2 (6 bases each). Germline CDR1 is SGHVS and CDR2 is FQNEAQ. V gave up 2 bases and J gave up 6 bases, with 12 bases separating them. The CDR3 is 14 amino acids. This CDR3 reads CASSLLGGSDTQYF. The CDR3 DNA sequence: TGTGCCAGCAGCTTACTAGGGGGGTCGGATACGCAGTATTTT.